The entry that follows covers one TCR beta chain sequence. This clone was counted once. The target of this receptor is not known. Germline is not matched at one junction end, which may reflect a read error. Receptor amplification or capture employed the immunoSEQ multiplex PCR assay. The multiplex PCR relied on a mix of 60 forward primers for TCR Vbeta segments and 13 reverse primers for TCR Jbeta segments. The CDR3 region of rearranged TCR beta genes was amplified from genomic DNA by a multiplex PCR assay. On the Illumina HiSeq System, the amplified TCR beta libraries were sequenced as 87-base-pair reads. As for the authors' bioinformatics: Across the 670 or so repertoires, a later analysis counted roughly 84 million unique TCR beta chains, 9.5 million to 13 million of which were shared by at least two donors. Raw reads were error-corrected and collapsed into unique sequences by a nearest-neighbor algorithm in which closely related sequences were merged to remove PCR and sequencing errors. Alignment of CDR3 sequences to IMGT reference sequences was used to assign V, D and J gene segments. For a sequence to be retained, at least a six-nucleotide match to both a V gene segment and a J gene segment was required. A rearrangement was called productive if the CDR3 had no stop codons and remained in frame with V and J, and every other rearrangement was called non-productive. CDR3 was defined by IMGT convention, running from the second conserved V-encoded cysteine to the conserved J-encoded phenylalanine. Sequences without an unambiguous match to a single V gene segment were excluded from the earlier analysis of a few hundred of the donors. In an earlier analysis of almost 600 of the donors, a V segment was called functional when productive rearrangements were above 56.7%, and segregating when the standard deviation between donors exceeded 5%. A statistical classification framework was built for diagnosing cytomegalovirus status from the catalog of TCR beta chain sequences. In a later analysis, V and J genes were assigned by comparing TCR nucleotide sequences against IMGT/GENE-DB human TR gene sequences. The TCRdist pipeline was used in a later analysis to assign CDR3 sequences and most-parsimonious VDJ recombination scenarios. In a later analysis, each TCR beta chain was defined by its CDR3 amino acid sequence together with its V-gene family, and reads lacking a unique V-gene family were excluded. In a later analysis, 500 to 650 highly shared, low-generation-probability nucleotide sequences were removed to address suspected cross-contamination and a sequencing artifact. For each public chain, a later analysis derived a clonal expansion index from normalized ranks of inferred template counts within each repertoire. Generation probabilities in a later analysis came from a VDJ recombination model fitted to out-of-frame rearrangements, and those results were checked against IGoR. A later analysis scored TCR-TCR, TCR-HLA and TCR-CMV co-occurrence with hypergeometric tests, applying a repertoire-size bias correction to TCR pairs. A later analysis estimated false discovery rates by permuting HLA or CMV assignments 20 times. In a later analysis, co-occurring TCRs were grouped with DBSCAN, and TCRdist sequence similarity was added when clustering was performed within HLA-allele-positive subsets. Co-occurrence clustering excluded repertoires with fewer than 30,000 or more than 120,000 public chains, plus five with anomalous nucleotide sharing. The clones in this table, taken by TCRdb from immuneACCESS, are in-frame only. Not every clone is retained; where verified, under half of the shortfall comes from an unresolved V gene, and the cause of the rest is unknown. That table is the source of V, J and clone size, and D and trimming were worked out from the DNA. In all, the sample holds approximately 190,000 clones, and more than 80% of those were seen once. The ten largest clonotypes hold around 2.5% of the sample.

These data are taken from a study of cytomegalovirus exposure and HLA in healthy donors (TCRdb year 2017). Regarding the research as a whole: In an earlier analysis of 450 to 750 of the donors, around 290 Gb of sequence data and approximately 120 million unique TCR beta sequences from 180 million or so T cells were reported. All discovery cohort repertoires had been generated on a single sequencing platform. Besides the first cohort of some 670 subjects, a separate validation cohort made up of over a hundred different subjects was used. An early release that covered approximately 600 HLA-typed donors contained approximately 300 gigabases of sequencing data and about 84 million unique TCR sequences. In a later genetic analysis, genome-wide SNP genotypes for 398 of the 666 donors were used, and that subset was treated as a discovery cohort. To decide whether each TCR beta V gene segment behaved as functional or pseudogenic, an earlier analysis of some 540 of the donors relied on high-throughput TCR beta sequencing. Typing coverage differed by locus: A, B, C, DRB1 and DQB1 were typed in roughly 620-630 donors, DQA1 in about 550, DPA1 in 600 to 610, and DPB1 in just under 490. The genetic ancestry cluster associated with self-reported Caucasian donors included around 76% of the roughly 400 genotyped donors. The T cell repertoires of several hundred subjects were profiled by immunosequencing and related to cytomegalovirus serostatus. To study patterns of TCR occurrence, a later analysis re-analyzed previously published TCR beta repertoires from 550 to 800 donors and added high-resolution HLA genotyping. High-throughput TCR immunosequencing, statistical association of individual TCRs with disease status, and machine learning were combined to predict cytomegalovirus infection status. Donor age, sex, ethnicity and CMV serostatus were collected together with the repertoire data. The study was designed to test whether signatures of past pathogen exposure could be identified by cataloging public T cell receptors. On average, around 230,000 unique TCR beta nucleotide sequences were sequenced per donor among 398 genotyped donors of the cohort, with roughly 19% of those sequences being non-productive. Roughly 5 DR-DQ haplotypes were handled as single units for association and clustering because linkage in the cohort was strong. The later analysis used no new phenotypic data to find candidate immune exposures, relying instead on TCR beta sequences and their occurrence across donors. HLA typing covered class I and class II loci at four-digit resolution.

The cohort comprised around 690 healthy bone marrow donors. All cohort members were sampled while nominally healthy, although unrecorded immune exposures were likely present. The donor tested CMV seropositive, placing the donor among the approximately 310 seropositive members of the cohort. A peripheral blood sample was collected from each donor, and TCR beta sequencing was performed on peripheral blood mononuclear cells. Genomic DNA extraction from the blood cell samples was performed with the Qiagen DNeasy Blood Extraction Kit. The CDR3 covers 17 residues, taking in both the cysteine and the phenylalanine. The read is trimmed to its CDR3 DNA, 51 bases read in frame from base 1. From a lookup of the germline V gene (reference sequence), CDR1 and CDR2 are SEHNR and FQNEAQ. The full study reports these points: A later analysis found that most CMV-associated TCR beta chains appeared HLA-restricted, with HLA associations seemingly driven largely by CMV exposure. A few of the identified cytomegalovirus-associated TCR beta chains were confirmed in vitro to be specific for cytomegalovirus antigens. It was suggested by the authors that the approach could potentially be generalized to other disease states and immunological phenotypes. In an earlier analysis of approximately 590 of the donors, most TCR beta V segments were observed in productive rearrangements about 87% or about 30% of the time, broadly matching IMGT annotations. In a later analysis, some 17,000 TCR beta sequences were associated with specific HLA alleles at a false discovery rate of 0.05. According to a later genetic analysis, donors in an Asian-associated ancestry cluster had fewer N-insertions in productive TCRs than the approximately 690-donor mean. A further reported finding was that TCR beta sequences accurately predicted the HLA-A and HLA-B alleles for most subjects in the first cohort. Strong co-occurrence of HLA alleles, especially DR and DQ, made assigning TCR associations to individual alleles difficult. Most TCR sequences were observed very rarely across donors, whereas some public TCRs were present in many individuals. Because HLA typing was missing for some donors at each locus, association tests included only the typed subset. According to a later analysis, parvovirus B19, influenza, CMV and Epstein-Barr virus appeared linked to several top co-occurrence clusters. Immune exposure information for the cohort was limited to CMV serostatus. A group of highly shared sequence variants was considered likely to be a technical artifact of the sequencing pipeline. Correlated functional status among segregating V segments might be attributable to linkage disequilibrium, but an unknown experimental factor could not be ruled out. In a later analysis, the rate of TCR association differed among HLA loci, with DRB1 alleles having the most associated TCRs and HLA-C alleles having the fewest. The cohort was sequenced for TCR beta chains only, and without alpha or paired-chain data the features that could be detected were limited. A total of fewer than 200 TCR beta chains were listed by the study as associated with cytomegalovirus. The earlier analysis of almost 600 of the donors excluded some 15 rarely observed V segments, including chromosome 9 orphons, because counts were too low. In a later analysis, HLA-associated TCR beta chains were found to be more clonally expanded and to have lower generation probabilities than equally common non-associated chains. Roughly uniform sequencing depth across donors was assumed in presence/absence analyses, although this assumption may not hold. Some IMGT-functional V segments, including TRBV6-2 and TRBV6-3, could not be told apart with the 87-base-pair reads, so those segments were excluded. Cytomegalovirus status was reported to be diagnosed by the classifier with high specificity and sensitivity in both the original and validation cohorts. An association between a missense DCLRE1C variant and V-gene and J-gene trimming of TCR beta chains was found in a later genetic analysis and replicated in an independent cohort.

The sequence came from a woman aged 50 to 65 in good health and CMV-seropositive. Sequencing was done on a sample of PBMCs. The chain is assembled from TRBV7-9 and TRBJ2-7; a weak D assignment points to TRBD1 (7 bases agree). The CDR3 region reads CSSSLYRTGGLPYEQYF. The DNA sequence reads TGTTCCAGCAGCTTATACCGGACAGGCGGACTACCCTACGAGCAGTACTTC.